The 21 T cell receptor beta chains given below trace back to one sample, sequenced in a study of blood T cell repertoires in COVID-19. Generated by immunoSEQ multiplex PCR, the TCRdb table keeps only in-frame clones and is missing some. The profile covers over 60,000 clones, with 80% to 90% appearing a single time and 9.2% taken by the ten largest. The sample consisted of peripheral blood. These receptor sequences come from a human donor in a cohort sampled during active COVID-19.

The V and J genes are TRBV5-3 and TRBJ2-3; 7 bases line up with TRBD2. TRBV5-3 is recorded as an ORF, its role being uncertain. After removal of 6 bases from V and 0 bases from J, the junction contained 4 bases not matched to a gene. The CDR3 sequence is 14 residues long. Here the CDR3 DNA reads TGTGCCAGAAAACTGGGGGGGAGCACAGATACGCAGTATTTT. Its translation is CARKLGGSTDTQYF.

The J gene is TRBJ2-7, the V gene TRBV28; a weak D match, TRBD1 (6 bases). This CDR3 comprises 13 residues. With 6 bases removed from V and 4 bases from J, the gap between germline ends came to 13 bases. CDR1 is MDHEN, CDR2 SYDVKM, per germline. In DNA, the CDR3 is TGTGCCAGCAGGGTTACAGGGTTGTACGAGCAGTACTTC. Its translation is CASRVTGLYEQYF.

The chain has TRBV10-3 and TRBJ2-7; 8 bases line up with TRBD2. Unmatched junction bases numbered 13, after V lost 11 bases and J lost 7 bases. CDR3 length: 13 amino acids. The germline gives CDR1 ENHRY, CDR2 SYGVKD. As DNA, the CDR3 is TGTGCCTCCCAAAGGCGGGAGGAGGGGGAGCAGTACTTC. Amino acids: CASQRREEGEQYF.

The V call is TRBV27, the J call TRBJ2-3; 7 bases line up with TRBD1. CDR3 length: 13 amino acids. Looked up from germline, CDR1 is MNHEY and CDR2 is SMNVEV (reference sequence). Trimming took 5 bases from V and 6 from J; bases not matched to a gene: 5. The CDR3 loop is CASSPTGSDTQYF. The CDR3, as DNA: TGTGCCAGCAGTCCGACAGGGAGTGATACGCAGTATTTT.

This clone was seen once. The junction and the germline gene differ at one end; a read error may be behind it. V and J are TRBV7-9 and TRBJ2-5, with 14 bases aligning to TRBD2. The CDR3 extends over 16 amino acids. Per germline, CDR1 SEHNR and CDR2 FQNEAQ (reference sequence). The DNA for the CDR3 is TGTGCCAGCACCAACCTGGGACTAGCGGGAGAGGGGGGAGGGCACTTC. It translates to CASTNLGLAGEGGGHF.

The chain joins TRBV4-3 to TRBJ2-1, with 9 bases lining up with TRBD1. Germline V gene lookup returns CDR1 LGHNA and CDR2 YSLEER. The V segment lost 4 bases and the J segment 5 bases; nucleotides outside the gene matches: 9. This CDR3 is built from 16 residues. The chain's CDR3 is CASSRLTGGTDNEQFF. The CDR3 nucleotides are TGCGCCAGCAGCCGCCTCACAGGGGGCACGGACAATGAGCAGTTCTTC.

Concerning this clone: At one of its ends the junction is not consistent with the germline gene, which may arise from a read error. This sequence joins TRBV19 and TRBJ1-5; D is possibly TRBD1 (5 bases). The CDR3 totals 12 residues. Germline CDR1 is LNHDA and CDR2 is SQIVND (reference sequence). The CDR3 DNA reads as TGTGTCAGTAGTATCTCAGGGCAGCCCCAGCATTTT. Translated: CVSSISGQPQHF.

The chain couples TRBV28 to TRBJ2-5; 10 nucleotides align to TRBD2. CDR1 is MDHEN and CDR2 is SYDVKM in the germline V gene. V was clipped by 5 bases and J by 1 base; unmatched bases: 7. The CDR3 is 16 residues long. The CDR3 nucleotides are TGTGCCAGCAGTCCGAGCGGGAGGGCCTTCCAAGAGACCCAGTACTTC. Translation gives CASSPSGRAFQETQYF. The full variable domain, completed using reference TRBV28 and TRBJ2-5, is DVKVTQSSRYLVKRTGEKVFLECVQDMDHENMFWYRQDPGLGLRLIYFSYDVKMKEKGDIPEGYSVSREKKERFSLILESASTNQTSMYLCASSPSGRAFQETQYFGPGTRLLVL.

The V and J genes are TRBV24-1 and TRBJ2-1; D perhaps matches TRBD2 (5 bases). CDR1 and CDR2 from the germline V gene are KGHDR and SFDVKD. This CDR3 spans 16 amino acids. With 4 bases removed from V and 7 bases from J, the gap between germline ends came to 19 bases. The CDR3 reads CATSESSGELGNEQFF. The CDR3 DNA sequence: TGTGCCACCAGTGAGTCTTCCGGGGAGTTGGGTAATGAGCAGTTCTTC.

The chain uses TRBV27 and TRBJ1-2, with 11 nucleotides matching TRBD1. V shed 6 bases and J 6 bases; nucleotides not matched to a gene: 6. The CDR3 contains 14 residues. Germline CDR1 and CDR2: MNHEY and SMNVEV (reference sequence). The CDR3 loop reads CASSRDRGYDGYTF. The CDR3 DNA follows: TGTGCCAGCAGCCGGGACAGGGGGTACGATGGCTACACCTTC.

The CDR3 bases are TGTGCCAGCAGCTTGAGTGAAAACAGCTATTACAATGAGCAGTTCTTC. It specifies CASSLSENSYYNEQFF. V usage is TRBV7-9 and J usage is TRBJ2-1; no clear D. Trimming removed 3 bases from V and 4 bases from J, with 16 bases in between. There are 16 residues in the CDR3. CDR1 SEHNR and CDR2 FQNEAQ come from the germline V gene (reference sequence).

This clone was observed a single time. The V call is TRBV3-1 (or the pseudogene TRBV3-2), the J call TRBJ2-5, with D tentatively TRBD2 (7 bases). Germline V CDR1 and CDR2: LGHDT, YNNKEL (reference sequence). The length of the CDR3 is 16 residues. V lost 4 bases and J 4 bases, leaving 19 bases between the germline ends. The CDR3 loop is CASSPQGLRGGETQYF. CDR3 DNA sequence: TGTGCCAGCAGCCCCCAGGGACTAAGGGGGGGAGAGACCCAGTACTTC.

This chain connects TRBV2 to TRBJ2-3; 13 positions agree with TRBD2. The germline CDR1 and CDR2 sequences are SNHLY and FYNNEI. The junction had 2 bases not matched to a gene; V was cut back by 6 bases and J by 5 bases. The length of the CDR3 is 14 residues. The CDR3 sequence: CASRGTSGEDTQYF. CDR3 DNA sequence: TGTGCCAGCAGGGGGACTAGCGGGGAAGATACGCAGTATTTT. Supplemented by reference TRBV2 and TRBJ2-3, the full variable domain reads EPEVTQTPSHQVTQMGQEVILRCVPISNHLYFYWYRQILGQKVEFLVSFYNNEISEKSEIFDDQFSVERPDGSNFTLKIRSTKLEDSAMYFCASRGTSGEDTQYFGPGTRLTVL.

The gene calls are TRBV4-1 and TRBJ2-1, with 8 bases identical to TRBD1. The CDR3 runs to 17 residues. The trim removed 0 bases at V and 7 bases at J, leaving 11 bases unmatched. CDR1 is MGHRA and CDR2 is YSYEKL in the germline V gene. The CDR3 loop is CASSQEPGQGLGNEQFF. The CDR3 DNA sequence: TGCGCCAGCAGCCAAGAACCAGGACAGGGTCTGGGAAATGAGCAGTTCTTC.

This chain uses TRBV6-4 with TRBJ2-2; 10 bases are a match to TRBD1. Trimming at V came to 6 bases and at J to 5 bases, leaving 6 bases not matched to a gene. CDR1 is MRHNA, CDR2 SNTAGT, per germline. The CDR3 loop spans 15 amino acids. The CDR3 region has the DNA TGTGCCAGCAGAGCCGGGACAGGGGTTACCGGGGAGCTGTTTTTT. Protein product: CASRAGTGVTGELFF.

About this clone itself: In the same sample, other DNA sequences code for this CDR3. The V call is TRBV28, the J call TRBJ2-1; 7 nucleotides match TRBD2. CDR3 length equals 15 residues. Germline V gene sequence: CDR1 MDHEN, CDR2 SYDVKM. V lost 2 bases and J lost 3; bases outside the gene matches: 4. CDR3 in amino acids: CASSLGGRVYNEQFF. CDR3 DNA sequence: TGTGCCAGCAGTTTAGGGGGGAGGGTCTACAATGAGCAGTTCTTC. The complete variable domain, with remaining parts taken from reference TRBV28 and TRBJ2-1, reads DVKVTQSSRYLVKRTGEKVFLECVQDMDHENMFWYRQDPGLGLRLIYFSYDVKMKEKGDIPEGYSVSREKKERFSLILESASTNQTSMYLCASSLGGRVYNEQFFGPGTRLTVL.

This rearrangement joins TRBV28 to TRBJ2-7; 8 bases align to TRBD2. After removal of 1 base from V and 7 bases from J, the junction contained 6 bases not matched to a gene. This CDR3 region has 14 residues. Germline CDR1 MDHEN, CDR2 SYDVKM. CDR3 loop: CASSLYGRAGEQYF. CDR3 bases: TGTGCCAGCAGTTTATACGGGAGGGCTGGGGAGCAGTACTTC.

This clone appeared a few times. V is TRBV27 and J is TRBJ1-5, with D tentatively TRBD1 (5 bases). Trimming took 5 bases from V and 2 from J, leaving 7 bases between them. CDR1 is MNHEY and CDR2 is SMNVEV in the germline V gene (reference sequence). The length of the CDR3 is 13 residues. This CDR3 reads CASSIRGNQPQHF. The CDR3 DNA follows: TGTGCCAGCAGTATCAGGGGCAATCAGCCCCAGCATTTT.

This chain uses TRBV7-2 with TRBJ2-1; possibly TRBD1 for D (6 bases). Germline CDR1 is SGHTA and CDR2 is FQGNSA. V lost 8 bases and J 7 bases, leaving 9 bases between the germline ends. The CDR3 has 11 amino acids. Here the CDR3 reads CASQTGNEQFF. The CDR3 region has the DNA TGTGCCAGCCAAACAGGGAATGAGCAGTTCTTC.

This chain connects TRBV28 to TRBJ2-1, with a possible D match to TRBD2 (5 bases). The V gene lost 6 bases and the J gene lost 9 bases, with 12 bases spanning the gap. Per the germline V gene, CDR1 is MDHEN and CDR2 is SYDVKM. This CDR3 region has 12 residues. The CDR3 nucleotides read TGTGCCAGCAGCCTCGGGAAGGGTGAGCAGTTCTTC. Protein: CASSLGKGEQFF.

The V gene is TRBV27, the J gene TRBJ1-2, with 9 bases aligning to TRBD1. The ends lost 6 bases at V and 4 bases at J; junction bases unmatched: 6. The CDR3 spans 14 residues. Germline CDR1 reads MNHEY; CDR2 reads SMNVEV (reference sequence). The CDR3 region is CASSTAQGAYGYTF. In DNA, the CDR3 is TGTGCCAGCAGCACCGCACAGGGGGCCTATGGCTACACCTTC.